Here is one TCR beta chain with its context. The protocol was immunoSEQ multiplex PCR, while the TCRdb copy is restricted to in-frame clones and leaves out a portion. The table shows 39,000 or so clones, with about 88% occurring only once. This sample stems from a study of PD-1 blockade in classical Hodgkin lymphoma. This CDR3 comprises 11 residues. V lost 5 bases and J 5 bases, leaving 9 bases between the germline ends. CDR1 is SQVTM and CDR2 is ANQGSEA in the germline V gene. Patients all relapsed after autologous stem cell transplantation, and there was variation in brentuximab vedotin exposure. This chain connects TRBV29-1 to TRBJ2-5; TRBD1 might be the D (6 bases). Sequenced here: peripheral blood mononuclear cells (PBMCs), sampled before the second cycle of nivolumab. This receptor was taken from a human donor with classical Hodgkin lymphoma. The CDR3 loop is CSVLQGETQYF. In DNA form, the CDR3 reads TGCAGCGTTTTACAGGGCGAGACCCAGTACTTC.